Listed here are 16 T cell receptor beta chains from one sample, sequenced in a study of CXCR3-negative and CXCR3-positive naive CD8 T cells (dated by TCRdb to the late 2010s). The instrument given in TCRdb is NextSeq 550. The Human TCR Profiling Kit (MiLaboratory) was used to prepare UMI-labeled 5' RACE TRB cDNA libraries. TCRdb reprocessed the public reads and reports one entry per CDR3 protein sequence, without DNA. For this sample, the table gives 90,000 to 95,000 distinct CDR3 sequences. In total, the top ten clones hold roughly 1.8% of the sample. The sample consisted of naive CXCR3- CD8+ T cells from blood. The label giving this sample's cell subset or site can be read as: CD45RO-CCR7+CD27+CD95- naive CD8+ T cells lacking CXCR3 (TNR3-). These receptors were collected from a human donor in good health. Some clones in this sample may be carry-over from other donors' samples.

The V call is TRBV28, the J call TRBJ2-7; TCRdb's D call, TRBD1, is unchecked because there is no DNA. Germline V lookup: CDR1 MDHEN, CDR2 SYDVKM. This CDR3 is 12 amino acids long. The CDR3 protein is CASRNERGEQYF.

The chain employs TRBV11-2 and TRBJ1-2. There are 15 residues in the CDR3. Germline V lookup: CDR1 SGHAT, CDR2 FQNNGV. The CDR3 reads CASSLASGTNYGYTF.

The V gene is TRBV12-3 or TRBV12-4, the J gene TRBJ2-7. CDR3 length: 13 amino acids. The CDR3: CASRLAGFREQYF.

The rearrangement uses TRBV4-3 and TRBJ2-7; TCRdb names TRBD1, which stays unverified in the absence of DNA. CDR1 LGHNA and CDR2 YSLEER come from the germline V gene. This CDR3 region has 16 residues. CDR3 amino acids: CASSQEWDRSSYEQYF.

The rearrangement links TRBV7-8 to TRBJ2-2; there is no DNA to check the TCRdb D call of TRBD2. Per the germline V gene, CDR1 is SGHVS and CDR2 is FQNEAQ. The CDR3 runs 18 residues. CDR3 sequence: CASSLRSSGSSGTGELFF.

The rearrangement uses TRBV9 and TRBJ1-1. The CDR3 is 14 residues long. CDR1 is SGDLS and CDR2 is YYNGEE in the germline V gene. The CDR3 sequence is CASSSYDGNTEAFF.

CDR3 in amino acids: CAISEPTSATRRGNEQFF. The V and J genes are TRBV10-3 and TRBJ2-1. This CDR3 is 18 amino acids long. From germline, CDR1 is ENHRY and CDR2 SYGVKD.

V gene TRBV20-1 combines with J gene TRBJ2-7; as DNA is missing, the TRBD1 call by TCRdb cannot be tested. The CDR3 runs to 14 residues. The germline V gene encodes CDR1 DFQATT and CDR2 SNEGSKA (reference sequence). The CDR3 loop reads CSARDTDRAYEQYF.

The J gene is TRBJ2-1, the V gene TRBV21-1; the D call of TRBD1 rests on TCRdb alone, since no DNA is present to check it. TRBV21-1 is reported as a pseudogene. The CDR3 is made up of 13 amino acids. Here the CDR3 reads CASSAPGGNEQFF.

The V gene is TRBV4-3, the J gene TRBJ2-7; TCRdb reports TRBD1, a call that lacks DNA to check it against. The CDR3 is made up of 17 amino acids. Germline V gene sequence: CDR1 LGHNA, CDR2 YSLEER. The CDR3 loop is CASSHYHDRDIPYEQYF.

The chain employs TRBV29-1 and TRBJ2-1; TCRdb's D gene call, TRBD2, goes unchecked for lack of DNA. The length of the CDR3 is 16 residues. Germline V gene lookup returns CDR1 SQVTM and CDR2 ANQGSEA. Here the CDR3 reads CSAPFPGTSGYNEQFF.

CDR3 region: CASSSGDRSFYEQYF. This rearrangement joins TRBV13 to TRBJ2-7; the TCRdb D gene call, TRBD1, has no DNA to confirm it. This CDR3 has 15 amino acids. Germline assignment: CDR1 PRHDT and CDR2 FYEKMQ (reference sequence).

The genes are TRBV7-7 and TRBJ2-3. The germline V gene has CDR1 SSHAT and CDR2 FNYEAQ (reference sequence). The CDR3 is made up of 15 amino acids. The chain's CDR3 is CASSPHLRGTDTQYF.

This CDR3 reads CASSVGKGAYEQYF. The chain links TRBV9 to TRBJ2-7; TCRdb picks TRBD1, but there is no DNA to check that call. CDR3 length equals 14 residues. In germline, CDR1 is SGDLS, CDR2 YYNGEE.

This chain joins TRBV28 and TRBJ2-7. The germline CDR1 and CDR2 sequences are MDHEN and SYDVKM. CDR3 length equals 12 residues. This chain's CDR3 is CASSHNPYEQYF. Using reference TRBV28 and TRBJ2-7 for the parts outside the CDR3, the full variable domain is DVKVTQSSRYLVKRTGEKVFLECVQDMDHENMFWYRQDPGLGLRLIYFSYDVKMKEKGDIPEGYSVSREKKERFSLILESASTNQTSMYLCASSHNPYEQYFGPGTRLTVT.

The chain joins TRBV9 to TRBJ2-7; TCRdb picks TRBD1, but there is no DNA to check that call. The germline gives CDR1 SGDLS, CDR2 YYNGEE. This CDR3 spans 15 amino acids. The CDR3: CASSVAPLGDYEQYF.